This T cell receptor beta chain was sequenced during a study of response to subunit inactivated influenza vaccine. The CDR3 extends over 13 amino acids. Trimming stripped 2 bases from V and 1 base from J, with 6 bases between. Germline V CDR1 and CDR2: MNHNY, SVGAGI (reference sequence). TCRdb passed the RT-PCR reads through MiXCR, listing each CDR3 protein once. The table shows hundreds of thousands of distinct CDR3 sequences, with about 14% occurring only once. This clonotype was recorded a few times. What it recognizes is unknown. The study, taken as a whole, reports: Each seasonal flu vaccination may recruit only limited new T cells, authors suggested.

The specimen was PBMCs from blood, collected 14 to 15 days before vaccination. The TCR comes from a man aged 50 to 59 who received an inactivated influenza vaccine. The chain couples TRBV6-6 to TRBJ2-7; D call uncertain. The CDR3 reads CASSYTDSYEQYF. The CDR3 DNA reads TGTGCCAGCAGTTACACCGATTCCTACGAGCAGTACTTC.